One sample yielded the 12 T cell receptor beta chains listed below, sequenced in a study of cytomegalovirus exposure and HLA in healthy donors. PCR amplification relied on 60 Vbeta primers (plus 13 Jbeta primers). The assay was immunoSEQ multiplex PCR, and TCRdb's table has in-frame clones only and misses some. The sample consists of 150,000 to 200,000 clones, around 85% of them appearing once. Sample: PBMCs. The receptors stem from a young man in good health and CMV-seropositive.

The chain is built from TRBV5-4 and TRBJ2-7, with TRBD2 identical over 7 bases. Germline trimming cut 4 bases from V and 3 bases from J; bases unmatched to any gene: 19. The CDR3 is 18 amino acids. Germline CDR1 is SGHNT and CDR2 is YYREEE (reference sequence). CDR3 residues: CASSPPTKKRGPGYEQYF. The CDR3, as DNA: TGTGCCAGCAGCCCACCAACAAAAAAGCGGGGCCCTGGCTACGAGCAGTACTTC.

This sequence joins TRBV29-1 and TRBJ1-5; the D gene is possibly TRBD1 (5 bases). The CDR3 is 14 residues long. Trimming stripped 3 bases from V and 3 bases from J, with 12 bases between. From germline, CDR1 is SQVTM and CDR2 ANQGSEA. Written as DNA, the CDR3 is TGCAGCGTTGAGGGCAGGGAGGACAATCAGCCCCAGCATTTT. Translated: CSVEGREDNQPQHF.

The V call is TRBV9, the J call TRBJ2-1, with 8 bases lining up with TRBD2. V was clipped by 0 bases and J by 7 bases; unmatched bases: 6. The germline CDR1 and CDR2 sequences are SGDLS and YYNGEE. CDR3 length: 15 amino acids. The DNA of the CDR3 is TGTGCCAGCAGCGTAGCGGGGGGGCCTAGGAATGAGCAGTTCTTC. Translation: CASSVAGGPRNEQFF.

CDR3 sequence: CATSRDREAAFF. Here the CDR3 DNA reads TGTGCCACCAGCAGGGACAGGGAGGCAGCTTTCTTT. The chain recombines TRBV15 with TRBJ1-1; 8 bases match TRBD1. In germline, CDR1 is LNHNV, CDR2 YYDKDF (reference sequence). The CDR3 consists of 12 residues. With V trimmed by 3 bases and J by 10 bases, 4 bases remained unmatched.

The V gene is TRBV27, the J gene TRBJ1-1, with TRBD1 as a possible D gene (6 bases). This CDR3 has 16 residues. Germline assignment: CDR1 MNHEY and CDR2 SMNVEV (reference sequence). V shed 2 bases and J shed 1 base, with 14 bases lying between them. The CDR3 DNA reads as TGTGCCAGCAGTTTACGCCGGACAGTGACGAACACTGAAGCTTTCTTT. Its translation: CASSLRRTVTNTEAFF.

The sample holds one count of this clone. The chain recombines TRBV10-1 with TRBJ2-1, with D maybe TRBD1 (6 bases). The CDR3 is 15 amino acids. The V and J ends lost 3 bases and 3 bases respectively, with 12 bases between them. Germline assignment: CDR1 WNHNN and CDR2 SYGVQD (reference sequence). DNA of the CDR3: TGCGCCAGCAGTGAAGGACAGCTGAACTACAATGAGCAGTTCTTC. Translating it yields CASSEGQLNYNEQFF.

The chain recombines TRBV29-1 with TRBJ1-1, with TRBD1 as a possible D gene (6 bases). V lost 0 bases and J 8 bases, leaving 13 bases between the germline ends. Germline assignment: CDR1 SQVTM and CDR2 ANQGSEA. This CDR3 spans 13 amino acids. DNA for the CDR3: TGCAGCGTTGAAGATTCAGGGGATCCCGAAGCTTTCTTT. Its translation is CSVEDSGDPEAFF. The full variable domain, rest sourced from reference TRBV29-1 and TRBJ1-1, is SAVISQKPSRDICQRGTSLTIQCQVDSQVTMMFWYRQQPGQSLTLIATANQGSEATYESGFVIDKFPISRPNLTFSTLTVSNMSPEDSSIYLCSVEDSGDPEAFFGQGTRLTVV.

A note on this clone: The junction departs from the called germline gene at one end, perhaps through a read error. The chain recombines TRBV10-1 with TRBJ1-1, with D tentatively TRBD1 (6 bases). Looked up from germline, CDR1 is WNHNN and CDR2 is SYGVQD (reference sequence). The CDR3 totals 16 residues. Written as DNA, the CDR3 is TGCGCCAGCAGCGAGTCTGGGGGCGCTTGGACCACTGAAGCTTTCTTT. This sequence encodes CASSESGGAWTTEAFF.

The chain is built from TRBV28 and TRBJ1-2; the match to TRBD1 covers 9 bases. J gave up 3 bases and V 9 bases, and 2 bases lay outside the gene matches. Germline loops: CDR1 MDHEN, CDR2 SYDVKM. CDR3 length: 12 amino acids. The CDR3 is CASWTGDYGYTF. Written as DNA, the CDR3 is TGTGCCAGTTGGACAGGGGACTATGGCTACACCTTC.

This rearrangement joins TRBV10-3 to TRBJ1-6; D perhaps matches TRBD1 (5 bases). Per germline, CDR1 ENHRY and CDR2 SYGVKD. The length of the CDR3 is 13 residues. V shed 2 bases and J shed 16 bases, with 15 bases lying between them. This CDR3 reads CAISEINYGALHF. CDR3 DNA: TGTGCCATCAGTGAGATAAACTATGGGGCTCTCCACTTT.

This clone has a handful of counts. The DNA for the CDR3 is TGTGCCAGTAGTATCTTCCAGTATAATTCACCCCTCCACTTT. Amino acids: CASSIFQYNSPLHF. The genes are TRBV19 and TRBJ1-6, with D uncertain. With 3 bases removed from V and 4 bases from J, the gap between germline ends came to 7 bases. Germline V gene data show CDR1 as LNHDA and CDR2 as SQIVND (reference sequence). CDR3 length: 14 residues.

The table lists this clone with a few counts. The rearrangement joins TRBV4-1 to TRBJ1-1, with D possibly matching TRBD1 (6 bases). Germline V gene data show CDR1 as MGHRA and CDR2 as YSYEKL. Deletions cut 4 bases from V and 1 base from J, with 19 bases between. The CDR3 covers 17 residues. CDR3: CASSRLTRRGGNTEAFF. Written as DNA, the CDR3 is TGCGCCAGCAGCCGGTTAACACGCAGGGGCGGGAACACTGAAGCTTTCTTT.